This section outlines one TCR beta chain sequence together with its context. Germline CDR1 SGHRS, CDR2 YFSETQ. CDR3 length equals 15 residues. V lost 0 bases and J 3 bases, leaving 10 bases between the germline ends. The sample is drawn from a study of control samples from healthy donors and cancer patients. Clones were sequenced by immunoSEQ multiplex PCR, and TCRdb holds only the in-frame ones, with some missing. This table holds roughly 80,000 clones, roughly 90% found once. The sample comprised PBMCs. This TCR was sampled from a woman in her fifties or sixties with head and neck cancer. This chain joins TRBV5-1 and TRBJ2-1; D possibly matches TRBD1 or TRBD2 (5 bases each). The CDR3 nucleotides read TGCGCCAGCAGCTTGGAACGGGACCACTACAATGAGCAGTTCTTC. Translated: CASSLERDHYNEQFF.